This T cell receptor (beta chain) comes out of a study of CD8+ T cells in alopecia areata. Study overall: Percentage of affected scalp area was the basis on which treated patients' severity was scored. Overall study findings and caveats: Scalp data also include sequences from resident alphabeta T cells of normal skin. Persistence in scalp and blood during tofacitinib was observed for many expanded lesional clones. Researchers report lesional scalp, most notably alopecia totalis/universalis, outstripped normal scalp in clonality.

Trimming removed 1 base from V and 3 bases from J, with 9 bases in between. The CDR3 length is 14 residues. Germline CDR1 reads SGHVS; CDR2 reads FQNEAQ. The treatment is: oral pan-JAK inhibitor, 5-10 mg twice daily. This clone was recorded many times. Its matching antigen is unknown. Extraction and reverse transcription of RNA yielded cDNA as the sequencing template. TCRdb's table, derived via immunoSEQ multiplex PCR, lists solely in-frame clones and lacks some. This table has 210,000 or so clones, approximately 72% appearing once. The receptor's source is a human donor with alopecia areata. Sequences were derived from CD4+ T cells sorted from blood, sampled at roughly week 45, from a patient treated with tofacitinib. The J gene is TRBJ2-5, the V gene TRBV7-8; no clear D gene. CDR3 in DNA: TGTGCCAGCAGCTTAGGGAGTTCCAAAGAGACCCAGTACTTC. This sequence encodes CASSLGSSKETQYF.